One and the same sample provided the 20 T cell receptor beta chains below, sequenced in a study of blood T cell repertoires in COVID-19. Generated by immunoSEQ multiplex PCR, the TCRdb table keeps only in-frame clones and is missing some. Among under 300,000 clones listed, 86% were seen once. Sequencing was carried out using peripheral blood. These receptors were taken from a man aged 18 to 30 with active or convalescent COVID-19.

The rearrangement uses TRBV7-9 and TRBJ1-2; no clear D gene. This CDR3 is 13 amino acids long. Germline V gives CDR1 SEHNR, CDR2 FQNEAQ (reference sequence). With 5 bases removed from V and 0 bases from J, the gap between germline ends came to 7 bases. The CDR3 loop reads CASSLAANYGYTF. CDR3 in DNA: TGTGCCAGCAGCCTGGCAGCTAACTATGGCTACACCTTC. Combining the CDR3 with reference TRBV7-9 and TRBJ1-2 gives the whole variable domain DTGVSQNPRHKITKRGQNVTFRCDPISEHNRLYWYRQTLGQGPEFLTYFQNEAQLEKSRLLSDRFSAERPKGSFSTLEIQRTEQGDSAMYLCASSLAANYGYTFGSGTRLTVV.

The genes are TRBV7-9 and TRBJ2-3; D is unresolved. The germline V and J ends were trimmed by 3 bases and 6 bases, with 16 bases remaining between them. CDR3 length equals 15 residues. In germline, CDR1 is SEHNR, CDR2 FQNEAQ (reference sequence). For the CDR3, the DNA is TGTGCCAGCAGCTTTTTCGAGGCCCCCGTTGATACGCAGTATTTT. This encodes CASSFFEAPVDTQYF.

The V and J genes are TRBV10-2 and TRBJ1-1; tentatively, D is TRBD1 (5 bases). The germline CDR1 and CDR2 sequences are WSHSY and SAAADI. The CDR3 covers 12 residues. Trimming shortened V by 6 bases and J by 5 bases, and 10 bases separated the two germline ends. The CDR3 reads CASRAGETEAFF. The CDR3 coding sequence is TGCGCCAGCAGGGCGGGGGAAACTGAAGCTTTCTTT.

This chain connects TRBV10-3 to TRBJ1-3; D gene uncertain. Germline values: CDR1 ENHRY, CDR2 SYGVKD. With 6 bases removed from V and 0 bases from J, the gap between germline ends came to 12 bases. CDR3 length: 15 amino acids. CDR3 protein: CAISLTDYSGNTIYF. The CDR3, as DNA: TGTGCCATCAGCCTAACAGATTACTCTGGAAACACCATATATTTT.

The chain joins TRBV28 to TRBJ2-5, with D tentatively TRBD1 (6 bases). The CDR3 is 15 residues long. V lost 5 bases and J lost 0, with 13 bases in between. The germline V gene has CDR1 MDHEN and CDR2 SYDVKM. CDR3 nucleotide sequence: TGTGCCAGCAGTGTAACAGGGACGTACCAAGAGACCCAGTACTTC. Translated: CASSVTGTYQETQYF.

This chain links TRBV9 with TRBJ2-6; 9 bases fit TRBD1. Germline CDR1 is SGDLS and CDR2 is YYNGEE. This CDR3 has 16 amino acids. V was pared by 3 bases and J by 0 bases, with 1 base of the junction left unmatched. The chain's CDR3 is CASSGGQGSGANVLTF. The CDR3 bases are TGTGCCAGCAGCGGGGGACAGGGCTCTGGGGCCAACGTCCTGACTTTC.

The rearrangement uses TRBV30 and TRBJ2-3, with TRBD2 matching over 9 bases. V gave up 3 bases and J gave up 1 base; unmatched junction bases: 2. In germline, CDR1 is GTSNPN, CDR2 SVGIG (reference sequence). There are 14 residues in the CDR3. DNA of the CDR3: TGTGCCTGGAGATTAGCGGGAGGCACAGATACGCAGTATTTT. It encodes CAWRLAGGTDTQYF.

The chain joins TRBV28 to TRBJ2-1, with 8 bases that match TRBD2. The CDR3 consists of 13 residues. Germline V CDR1 and CDR2: MDHEN, SYDVKM. V shed 4 bases and J 7 bases; nucleotides not matched to a gene: 3. As DNA, the CDR3 is TGTGCCAGCAGTTCTAGCGGGCTGAATGAGCAGTTCTTC. This sequence encodes CASSSSGLNEQFF.

V gene TRBV23-1 combines with J gene TRBJ1-6, with 7 bases matching TRBD1. TRBV23-1 qualifies as an ORF whose function is uncertain. The CDR3 runs to 17 residues. The V segment lost 4 bases and the J segment 14 bases; nucleotides outside the gene matches: 20. The CDR3 sequence is CASSRTQPGQWVGSLHF. Here the CDR3 DNA reads TGCGCCAGCAGTCGAACCCAGCCGGGACAGTGGGTTGGGTCCCTCCACTTT.

The J gene is TRBJ2-2, the V gene TRBV19; D unclear. Germline V gives CDR1 LNHDA, CDR2 SQIVND (reference sequence). V lost 5 bases and J 3 bases, leaving 13 bases between the germline ends. There are 15 residues in the CDR3. The chain's CDR3 is CASSLRQVHTGELFF. For the CDR3, the DNA is TGTGCCAGTAGTTTACGGCAGGTCCACACCGGGGAGCTGTTTTTT.

This chain links TRBV3-1 (or the pseudogene TRBV3-2) with TRBJ2-5, with 8 bases aligning to TRBD2. Trimming cost V 5 bases and J 2 bases; bases outside gene matches: 4. The CDR3 length is 14 residues. CDR1 and CDR2 (germline): LGHDT, YNNKEL (reference sequence). The chain's CDR3 is CASSSSGPQETQYF. The CDR3 bases are TGTGCCAGCAGCTCTAGCGGGCCTCAAGAGACCCAGTACTTC.

This clone was found once. The J gene is TRBJ2-1, the V gene TRBV11-2; 8 positions match TRBD2. Germline CDR1 SGHAT, CDR2 FQNNGV. Germline trimming cut 1 base from V and 6 bases from J; bases unmatched to any gene: 5. The CDR3 has 15 residues. The DNA of the CDR3 is TGTGCCAGCAGCTTAGTCGGGGGGGTCCGCAATGAGCAGTTCTTC. Its translation: CASSLVGGVRNEQFF.

Only a few counts were recorded for this clone. V usage is TRBV5-1 and J usage is TRBJ2-2; 10 positions agree with TRBD2. The trim removed 0 bases at V and 6 bases at J, leaving 14 bases unmatched. Germline-derived CDR1 and CDR2 are SGHRS and YFSETQ. This CDR3 has 19 residues. The CDR3 region has the DNA TGCGCCAGCAGCTTGGACCTCGCCGGGCAGCGGGAGGGGGCCGGGGAGCTGTTTTTT. The encoded protein is CASSLDLAGQREGAGELFF.

CDR3 DNA: TGTGCCAGCAGTGAATTATTTGGAGGGAACCAAGAGACCCAGTACTTC. This translates into CASSELFGGNQETQYF. The V and J genes are TRBV6-1 and TRBJ2-5; a weak D match, TRBD2 (6 bases). The germline CDR1 and CDR2 sequences are MNHNS and SASEGT. The CDR3 length is 16 residues. V was cut by 2 bases and J by 0 bases, with 13 bases left in between.

The V gene is TRBV5-6, the J gene TRBJ1-1; maybe TRBD1 (5 bases). The CDR3 is 13 amino acids. The germline gives CDR1 SGHDT, CDR2 YYEEEE. V was clipped by 5 bases and J by 6 bases, with 14 bases between them. CDR3 protein: CASSTGRGAEAFF. The CDR3 region has the DNA TGTGCCAGCAGTACTGGGCGGGGGGCTGAAGCTTTCTTT.

The chain combines TRBV7-9 with TRBJ2-7; 8 nucleotides line up with TRBD1. Germline lookup yields CDR1 SEHNR and CDR2 FQNEAQ (reference sequence). V lost 5 bases, J lost 4 bases, and 7 bases stayed unmatched. The CDR3 is 14 amino acids. CDR3 residues: CASSQTGDVYEQYF. The CDR3, as DNA: TGTGCCAGCAGCCAGACAGGGGACGTGTACGAGCAGTACTTC.

The V call is TRBV27, the J call TRBJ1-6, with D possibly being TRBD1 (6 bases). V lost 3 bases, J lost 11 bases, and 8 bases lay in between. In germline, CDR1 is MNHEY, CDR2 SMNVEV (reference sequence). There are 12 residues in the CDR3. CDR3: CASSLRGTPLHF. The CDR3 DNA reads TGTGCCAGCAGTTTGAGGGGGACACCCCTCCACTTT.

CDR3 in DNA: TGTGCCACCAGTGGTTCTGTTTCTAGCGGGGTCGTCAATGAGCAGTTCTTC. It specifies CATSGSVSSGVVNEQFF. This chain joins TRBV24-1 and TRBJ2-1; TRBD2 matches at 9 bases. The CDR3 loop spans 17 amino acids. Per the germline V gene, CDR1 is KGHDR and CDR2 is SFDVKD. V lost 5 bases, J lost 6 bases, and 13 bases stayed unmatched.

This clone appeared a single time. The V call is TRBV6-2 or TRBV6-3, the J call TRBJ2-7, with D possibly being TRBD1 (5 bases). CDR3 size: 14 residues. The ends were cut back, 1 base at V and 0 bases at J, with 7 bases in the middle. Germline V CDR1 and CDR2: MNHEY, SVGEGT. The chain's CDR3 is CASSYYDSSYEQYF. CDR3 DNA sequence: TGTGCCAGCAGTTACTATGACAGCTCCTACGAGCAGTACTTC.

The chain has TRBV6-5 and TRBJ1-2; a possible D gene is TRBD1 (6 bases). V dropped 10 bases and J dropped 8 bases, with 20 bases sitting between them. Germline V gene sequence: CDR1 MNHEY, CDR2 SVGAGI. The CDR3 is made up of 13 amino acids. This CDR3 reads CAIHGQNDVGYTF. CDR3 nucleotide sequence: TGTGCCATACACGGACAGAACGATGTGGGCTACACCTTC.